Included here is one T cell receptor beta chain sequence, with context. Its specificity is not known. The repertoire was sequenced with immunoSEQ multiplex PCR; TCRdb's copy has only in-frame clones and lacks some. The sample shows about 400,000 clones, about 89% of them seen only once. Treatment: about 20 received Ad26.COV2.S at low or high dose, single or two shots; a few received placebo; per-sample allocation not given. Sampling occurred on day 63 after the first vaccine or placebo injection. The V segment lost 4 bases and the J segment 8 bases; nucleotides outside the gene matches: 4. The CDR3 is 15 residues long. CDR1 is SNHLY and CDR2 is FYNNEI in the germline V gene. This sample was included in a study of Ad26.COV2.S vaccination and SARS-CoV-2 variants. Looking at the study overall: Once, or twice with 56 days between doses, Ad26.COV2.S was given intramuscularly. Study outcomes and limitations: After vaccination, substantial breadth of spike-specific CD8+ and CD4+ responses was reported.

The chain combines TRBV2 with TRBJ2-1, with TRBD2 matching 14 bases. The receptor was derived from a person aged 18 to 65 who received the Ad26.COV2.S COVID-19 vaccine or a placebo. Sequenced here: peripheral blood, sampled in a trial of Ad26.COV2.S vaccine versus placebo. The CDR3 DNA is TGTGCCAGCAGTGGGGGGGGACTAGCGGGAGATGAGCAGTTCTTC. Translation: CASSGGGLAGDEQFF.